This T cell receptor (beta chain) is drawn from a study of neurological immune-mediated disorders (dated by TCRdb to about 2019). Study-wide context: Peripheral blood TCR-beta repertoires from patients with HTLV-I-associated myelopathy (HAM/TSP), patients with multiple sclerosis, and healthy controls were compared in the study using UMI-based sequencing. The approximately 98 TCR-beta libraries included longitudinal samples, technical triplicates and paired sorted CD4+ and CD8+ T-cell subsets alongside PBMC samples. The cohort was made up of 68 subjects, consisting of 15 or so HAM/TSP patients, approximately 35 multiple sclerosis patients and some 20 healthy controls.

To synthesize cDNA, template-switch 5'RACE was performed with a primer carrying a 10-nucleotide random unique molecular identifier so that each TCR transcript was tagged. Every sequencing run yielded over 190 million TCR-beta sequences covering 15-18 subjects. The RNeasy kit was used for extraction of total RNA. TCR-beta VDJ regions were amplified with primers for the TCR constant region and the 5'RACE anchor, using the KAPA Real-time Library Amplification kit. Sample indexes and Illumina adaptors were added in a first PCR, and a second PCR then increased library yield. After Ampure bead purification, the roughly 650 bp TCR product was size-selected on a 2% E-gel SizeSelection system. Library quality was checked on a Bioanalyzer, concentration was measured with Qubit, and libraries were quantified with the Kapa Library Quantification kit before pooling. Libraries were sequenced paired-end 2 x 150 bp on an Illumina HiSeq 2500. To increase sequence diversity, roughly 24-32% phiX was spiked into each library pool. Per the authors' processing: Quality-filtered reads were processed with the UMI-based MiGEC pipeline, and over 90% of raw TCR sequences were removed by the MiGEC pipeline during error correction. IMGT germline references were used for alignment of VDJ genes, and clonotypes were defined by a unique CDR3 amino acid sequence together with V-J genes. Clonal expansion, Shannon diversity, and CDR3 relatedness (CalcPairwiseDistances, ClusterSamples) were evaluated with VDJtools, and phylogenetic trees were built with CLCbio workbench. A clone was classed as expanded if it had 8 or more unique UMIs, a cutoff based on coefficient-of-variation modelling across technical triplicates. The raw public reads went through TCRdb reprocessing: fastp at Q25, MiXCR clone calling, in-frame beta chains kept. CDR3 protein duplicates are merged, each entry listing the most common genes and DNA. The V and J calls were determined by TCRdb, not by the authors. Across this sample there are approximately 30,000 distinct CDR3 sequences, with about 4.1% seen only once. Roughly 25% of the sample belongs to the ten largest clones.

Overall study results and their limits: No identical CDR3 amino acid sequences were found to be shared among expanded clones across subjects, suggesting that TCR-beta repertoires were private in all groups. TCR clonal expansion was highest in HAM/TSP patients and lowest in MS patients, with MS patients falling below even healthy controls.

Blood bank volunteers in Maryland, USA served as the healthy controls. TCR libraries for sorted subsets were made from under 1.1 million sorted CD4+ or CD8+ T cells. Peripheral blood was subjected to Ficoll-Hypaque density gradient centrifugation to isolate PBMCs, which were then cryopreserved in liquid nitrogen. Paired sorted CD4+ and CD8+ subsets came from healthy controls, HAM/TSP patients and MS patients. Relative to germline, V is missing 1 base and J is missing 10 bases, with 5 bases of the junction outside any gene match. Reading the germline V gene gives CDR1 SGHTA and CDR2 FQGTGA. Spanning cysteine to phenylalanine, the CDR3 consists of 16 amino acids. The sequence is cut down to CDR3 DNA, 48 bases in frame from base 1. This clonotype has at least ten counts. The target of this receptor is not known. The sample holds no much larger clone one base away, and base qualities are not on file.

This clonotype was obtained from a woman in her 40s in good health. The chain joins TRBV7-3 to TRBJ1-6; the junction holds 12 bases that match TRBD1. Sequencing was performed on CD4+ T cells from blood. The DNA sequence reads TGTGCCAGCAGCTTAAAGGGACAGGGGGCAAGGTCACCCCTCCACTTT. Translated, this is CASSLKGQGARSPLHF. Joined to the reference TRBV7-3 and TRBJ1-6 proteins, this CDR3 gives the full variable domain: GAGVSQTPSNKVTEKGKYVELRCDPISGHTALYWYRQSLGQGPEFLIYFQGTGAADDSGLPNDRFFAVRPEGSVSTLKIQRTERGDSAVYLCASSLKGQGARSPLHFGNGTRLTVT.